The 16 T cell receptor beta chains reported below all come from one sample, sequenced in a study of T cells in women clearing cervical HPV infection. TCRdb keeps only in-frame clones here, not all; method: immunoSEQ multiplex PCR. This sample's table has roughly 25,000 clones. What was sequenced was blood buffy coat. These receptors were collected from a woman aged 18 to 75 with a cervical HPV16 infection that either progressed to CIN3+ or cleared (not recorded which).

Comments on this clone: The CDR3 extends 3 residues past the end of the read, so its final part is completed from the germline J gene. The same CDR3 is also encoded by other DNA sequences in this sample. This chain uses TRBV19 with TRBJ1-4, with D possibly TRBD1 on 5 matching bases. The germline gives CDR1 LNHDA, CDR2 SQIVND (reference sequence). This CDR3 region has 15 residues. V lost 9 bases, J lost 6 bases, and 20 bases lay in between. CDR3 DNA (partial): TGTGCCAGCACAACCTTAGGGGAAGGGGATGAAAAA. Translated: CASTTLGEGDEK. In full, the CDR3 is CASTTLGEGDEKLFF.

CDR3 sequence: CSVDSYNEQFF. The DNA read from the CDR3 is TGCAGCGTAGACAGCTACAATGAG. V gene TRBV29-1 combines with J gene TRBJ2-1, with D possibly being TRBD1 (5 bases). Read coverage stops 3 residues before the CDR3 terminus; the germline J gene supplies the remainder. Germline assignment: CDR1 SQVTM and CDR2 ANQGSEA. Trimming took off 6 bases at V and 3 bases at J, with 6 bases between the two ends. This CDR3 is built from 11 residues.

CDR3: CASSEASGSSYEQYF. The CDR3 DNA, read in part, is TGTGCCAGCAGTGAAGCTAGCGGGAGCTCCTACGAG. J is TRBJ2-7 and V is TRBV6-1, with TRBD2 matching over 9 bases. The read ends 3 residues early relative to the CDR3; the germline J gene fills the gap. Looked up from germline, CDR1 is MNHNS and CDR2 is SASEGT. V trimming: 0 bases; J trimming: 0 bases; junction bases outside the gene matches: 0. The CDR3 is 15 residues long.

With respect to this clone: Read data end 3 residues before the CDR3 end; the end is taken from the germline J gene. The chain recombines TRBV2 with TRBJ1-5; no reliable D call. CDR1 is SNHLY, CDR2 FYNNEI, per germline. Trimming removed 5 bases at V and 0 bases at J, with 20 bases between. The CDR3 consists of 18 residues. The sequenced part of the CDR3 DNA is TGTGCCAGCAGTCCGCCGAGGGTCCTCCGAACTAGCAATCAGCCC. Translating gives CASSPPRVLRTSNQP. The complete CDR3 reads CASSPPRVLRTSNQPQHF.

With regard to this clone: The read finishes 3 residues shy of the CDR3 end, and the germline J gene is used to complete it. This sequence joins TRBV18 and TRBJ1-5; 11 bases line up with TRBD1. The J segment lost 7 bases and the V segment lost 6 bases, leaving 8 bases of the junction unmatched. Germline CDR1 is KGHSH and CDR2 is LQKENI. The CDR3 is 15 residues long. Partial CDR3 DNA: TGTGCCAGCTCTCGACTGGACAGGGGGCGGCAGCCC. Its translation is CASSRLDRGRQP. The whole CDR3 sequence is CASSRLDRGRQPQHF.

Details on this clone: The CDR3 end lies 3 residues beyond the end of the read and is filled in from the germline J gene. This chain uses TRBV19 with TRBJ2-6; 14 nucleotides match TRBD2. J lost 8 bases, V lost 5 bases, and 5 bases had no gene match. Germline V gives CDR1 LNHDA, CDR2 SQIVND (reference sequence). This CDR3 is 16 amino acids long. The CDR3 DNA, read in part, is TGTGCCAGTAGTTCCCGACTAGCGGGGGGGTCCAACGTC. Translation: CASSSRLAGGSNV. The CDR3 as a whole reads CASSSRLAGGSNVLTF.

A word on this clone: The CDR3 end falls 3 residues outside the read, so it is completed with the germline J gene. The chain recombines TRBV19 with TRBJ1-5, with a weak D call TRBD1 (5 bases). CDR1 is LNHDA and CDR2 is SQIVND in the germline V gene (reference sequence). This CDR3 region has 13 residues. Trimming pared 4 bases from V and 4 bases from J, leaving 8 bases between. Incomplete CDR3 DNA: TGTGCCAGTAGTAGCAGGGAGAATCAGCCC. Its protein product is CASSSRENQP. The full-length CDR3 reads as CASSSRENQPQHF.

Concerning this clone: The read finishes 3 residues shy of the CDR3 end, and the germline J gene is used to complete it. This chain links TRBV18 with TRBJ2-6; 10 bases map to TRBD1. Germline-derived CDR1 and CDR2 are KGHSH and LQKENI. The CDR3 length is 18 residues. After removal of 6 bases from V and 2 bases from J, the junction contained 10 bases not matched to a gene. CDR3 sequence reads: CASSRERQGAAGANVLTF. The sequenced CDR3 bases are TGTGCCAGCTCGCGAGAAAGACAGGGGGCAGCTGGGGCCAACGTC.

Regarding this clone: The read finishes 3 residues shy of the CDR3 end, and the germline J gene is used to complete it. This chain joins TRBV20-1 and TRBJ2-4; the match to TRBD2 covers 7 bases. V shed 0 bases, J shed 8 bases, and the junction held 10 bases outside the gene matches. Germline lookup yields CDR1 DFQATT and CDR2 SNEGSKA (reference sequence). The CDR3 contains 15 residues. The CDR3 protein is CSARDVSGIFDIQYF. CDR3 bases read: TGCAGTGCTAGAGATGTAAGCGGGATATTCGACATT.

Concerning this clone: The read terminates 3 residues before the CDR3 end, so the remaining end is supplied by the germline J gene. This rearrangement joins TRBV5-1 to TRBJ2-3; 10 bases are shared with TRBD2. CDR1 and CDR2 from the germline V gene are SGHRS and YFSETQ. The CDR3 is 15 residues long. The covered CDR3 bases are TGCGCCAGCAGCTTCGGAGCGGGAGGGCCGCAGACG. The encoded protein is CASSFGAGGPQT. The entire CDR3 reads CASSFGAGGPQTQYF.

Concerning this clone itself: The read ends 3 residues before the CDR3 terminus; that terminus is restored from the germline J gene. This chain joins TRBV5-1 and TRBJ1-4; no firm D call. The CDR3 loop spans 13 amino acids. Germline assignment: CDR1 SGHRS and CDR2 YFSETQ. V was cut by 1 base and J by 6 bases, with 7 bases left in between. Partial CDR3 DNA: TGCGCCAGCAGCTTGAGGCAGGATGAAAAA. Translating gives CASSLRQDEK. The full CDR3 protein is CASSLRQDEKLFF. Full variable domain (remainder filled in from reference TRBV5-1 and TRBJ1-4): KAGVTQTPRYLIKTRGQQVTLSCSPISGHRSVSWYQQTPGQGLQFLFEYFSETQRNKGNFPGRFSGRQFSNSRSEMNVSTLELGDSALYLCASSLRQDEKLFFGSGTQLSVL.

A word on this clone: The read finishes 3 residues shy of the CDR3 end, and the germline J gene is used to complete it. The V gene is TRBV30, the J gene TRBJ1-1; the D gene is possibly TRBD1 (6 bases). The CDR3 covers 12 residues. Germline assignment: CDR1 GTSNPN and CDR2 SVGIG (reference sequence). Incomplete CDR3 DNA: TGTGCCTGGCGGACAGTCCAAGAGACA. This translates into CAWRTVQET. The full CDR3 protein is CAWRTVQETAFF.

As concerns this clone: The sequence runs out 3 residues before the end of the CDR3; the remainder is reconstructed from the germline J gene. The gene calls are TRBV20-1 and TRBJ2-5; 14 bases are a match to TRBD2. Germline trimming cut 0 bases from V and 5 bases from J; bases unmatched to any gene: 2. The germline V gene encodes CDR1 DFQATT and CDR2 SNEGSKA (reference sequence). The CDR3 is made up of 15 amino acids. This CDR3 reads CSAREGLAGVETQYF. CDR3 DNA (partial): TGCAGTGCTAGAGAGGGACTAGCGGGAGTGGAGACC.

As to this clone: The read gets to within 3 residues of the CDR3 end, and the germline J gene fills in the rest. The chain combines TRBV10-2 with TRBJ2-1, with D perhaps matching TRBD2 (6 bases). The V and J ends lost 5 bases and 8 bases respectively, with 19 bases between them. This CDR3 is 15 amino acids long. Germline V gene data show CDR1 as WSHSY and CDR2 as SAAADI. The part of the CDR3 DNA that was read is TGCGCCAGCAGTTACTCGGGGGAGAGTAGAGATGAG. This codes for CASSYSGESRDE. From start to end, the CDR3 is CASSYSGESRDEQFF.

The CDR3 loop is CASSFSPDNQPQHF. The CDR3 bases that were read are TGTGCCAGCAGCTTCTCGCCAGATAATCAGCCC. The rearrangement links TRBV5-6 to TRBJ1-5; no reliable D call. The sequenced fragment ends 3 residues before the CDR3 boundary, so the rest is inferred from the germline J gene. The CDR3 contains 14 residues. Germline lookup yields CDR1 SGHDT and CDR2 YYEEEE. V lost 2 bases and J lost 4, with 10 bases in between. The variable domain in full, completed from reference TRBV5-6 and TRBJ1-5, reads DAGVTQSPTHLIKTRGQQVTLRCSPKSGHDTVSWYQQALGQGPQFIFQYYEEEERQRGNFPDRFSGHQFPNYSSELNVNALLLGDSALYLCASSFSPDNQPQHFGDGTRLSIL.

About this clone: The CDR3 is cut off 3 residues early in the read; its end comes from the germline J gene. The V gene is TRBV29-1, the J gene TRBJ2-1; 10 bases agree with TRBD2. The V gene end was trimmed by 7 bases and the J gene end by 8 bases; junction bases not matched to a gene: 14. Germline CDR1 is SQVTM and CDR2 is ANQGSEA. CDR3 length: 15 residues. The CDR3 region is CSAREASGSSYEQFF. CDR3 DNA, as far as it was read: TGCAGCGCCCGGGAGGCTAGCGGGAGTAGCTATGAG.